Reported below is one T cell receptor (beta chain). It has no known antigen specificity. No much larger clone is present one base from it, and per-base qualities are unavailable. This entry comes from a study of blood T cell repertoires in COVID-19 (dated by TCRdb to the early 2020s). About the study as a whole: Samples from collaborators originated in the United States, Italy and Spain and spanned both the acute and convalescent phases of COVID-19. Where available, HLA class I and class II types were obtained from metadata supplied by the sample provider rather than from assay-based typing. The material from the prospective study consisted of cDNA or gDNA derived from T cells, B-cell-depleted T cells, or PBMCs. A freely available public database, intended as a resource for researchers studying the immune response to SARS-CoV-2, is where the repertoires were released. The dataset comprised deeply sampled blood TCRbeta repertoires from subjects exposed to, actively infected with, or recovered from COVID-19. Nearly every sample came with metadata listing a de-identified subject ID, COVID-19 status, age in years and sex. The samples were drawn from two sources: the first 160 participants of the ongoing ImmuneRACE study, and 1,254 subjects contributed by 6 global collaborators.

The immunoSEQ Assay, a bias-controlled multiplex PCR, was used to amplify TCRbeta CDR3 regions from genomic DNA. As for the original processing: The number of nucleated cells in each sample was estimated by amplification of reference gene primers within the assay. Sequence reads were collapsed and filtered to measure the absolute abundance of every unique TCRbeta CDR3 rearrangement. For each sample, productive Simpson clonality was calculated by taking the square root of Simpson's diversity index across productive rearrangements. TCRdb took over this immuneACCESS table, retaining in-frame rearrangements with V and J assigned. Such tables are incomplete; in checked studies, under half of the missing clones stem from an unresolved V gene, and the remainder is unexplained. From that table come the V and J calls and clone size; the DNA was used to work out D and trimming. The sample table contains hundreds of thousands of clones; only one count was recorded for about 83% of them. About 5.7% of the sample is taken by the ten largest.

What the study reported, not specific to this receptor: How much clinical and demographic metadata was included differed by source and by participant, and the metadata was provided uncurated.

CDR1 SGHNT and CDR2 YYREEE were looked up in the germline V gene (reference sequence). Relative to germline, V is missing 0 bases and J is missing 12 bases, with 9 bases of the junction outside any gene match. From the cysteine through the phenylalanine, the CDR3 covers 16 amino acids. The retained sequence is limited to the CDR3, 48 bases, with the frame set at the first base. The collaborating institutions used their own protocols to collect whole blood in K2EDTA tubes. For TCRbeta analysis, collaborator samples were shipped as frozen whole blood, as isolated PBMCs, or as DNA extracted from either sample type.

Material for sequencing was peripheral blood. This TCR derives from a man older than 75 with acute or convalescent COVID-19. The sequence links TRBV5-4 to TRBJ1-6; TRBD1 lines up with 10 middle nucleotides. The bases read TGTGCCAGCAGCTTGGGGTCTGGGACAGGGGCGGAACCCCTCCACTTT. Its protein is CASSLGSGTGAEPLHF.